The text below deals with one TCR beta chain. This CDR3 is 17 amino acids long. V was clipped by 0 bases and J by 4 bases; unmatched bases: 6. CDR1 is SGHTA, CDR2 FQGNSA, per germline. The data stem from a study of control samples from healthy donors and cancer patients. Repertoires were generated with immunoSEQ multiplex PCR, while TCRdb's copy carries only in-frame clones and drops some. The table lists 200,000 to 250,000 clones, just under 95% of them singletons. Sequencing input: blood. The chain combines TRBV7-2 with TRBJ2-1, with 10 bases matching TRBD2. This receptor was taken from a man aged 45-60 years in good health. The CDR3 bases are TGTGCCAGCAGCTTAGCGCTGGTACTAGCGGGGTACAATGAGCAGTTCTTC. Its translation is CASSLALVLAGYNEQFF.